These 14 T cell receptor beta chains share one sample of origin, sequenced in a study of neurological immune-mediated disorders. MiXCR, run by TCRdb on the 5' RACE reads, gives a single entry per CDR3 protein. The data contain 66,000 or so distinct CDR3 sequences, nearly 3.5% of them seen just once; the ten biggest clones take up roughly 3.7%. The specimen sequenced was PBMCs. All receptors derive from a man in his forties with multiple sclerosis.

A few counts support this clonotype. The chain uses TRBV5-6 and TRBJ2-7; maybe TRBD1 (6 bases). Germline CDR1 reads SGHDT; CDR2 reads YYEEEE. The CDR3 runs 14 residues. Trimming cost V 3 bases and J 3 bases, with 13 bases left between them. The CDR3 region has the DNA TGTGCCAGCAGCTCTACAGGGTTGAACTACGAGCAGTACTTC. Translating gives CASSSTGLNYEQYF.

Many counts were recorded for this clonotype. The chain's CDR3 is CASSYPDREYEQYF. CDR3 coding DNA: TGTGCCAGCAGCTACCCGGACAGGGAGTACGAGCAGTACTTC. This chain connects TRBV7-6 to TRBJ2-7; 8 bases align to TRBD1. The V and J ends lost 4 bases and 4 bases, in that order; junction bases with no gene match: 6. The CDR3 length is 14 residues. CDR1 is SGHVS, CDR2 FNYEAQ, per germline.

The table lists this clonotype with many counts. The chain has TRBV7-9 and TRBJ1-2; unclear D gene. The V end was cut by 4 bases, the J end by 8 bases, with 5 bases between. The CDR3 has 10 amino acids. The germline CDR1 and CDR2 sequences are SEHNR and FQNEAQ (reference sequence). This chain's CDR3 is CASSWAGYTF. The CDR3 bases are TGTGCCAGCAGCTGGGCCGGCTACACCTTC. Complete variable domain (other parts from reference TRBV7-9 and TRBJ1-2): DTGVSQNPRHKITKRGQNVTFRCDPISEHNRLYWYRQTLGQGPEFLTYFQNEAQLEKSRLLSDRFSAERPKGSFSTLEIQRTEQGDSAMYLCASSWAGYTFGSGTRLTVV.

In its sample, this clonotype was seen many times. The V call is TRBV21-1, the J call TRBJ2-1; TRBD2, the table's D call, was not compared with the DNA. TRBV21-1 is a pseudogene locus. The CDR3 is made up of 17 amino acids. Here the CDR3 DNA reads TGTGCCAGCAGCAAACCCCCGGGACTAGCGGGAGGGGATGAGCAGTTCTTC. Protein sequence: CASSKPPGLAGGDEQFF.

This clonotype was seen many times. V gene TRBV9 combines with J gene TRBJ2-1; D uncertain. V was trimmed by 0 bases and J by 6 bases, leaving 4 bases between them. The CDR3 length is 12 residues. Germline loops: CDR1 SGDLS, CDR2 YYNGEE. CDR3 nucleotide sequence: TGTGCCAGCAGCGTAGGGTCCAATGAGCAGTTCTTC. As protein: CASSVGSNEQFF.

This clonotype was seen many times. The chain links TRBV13 to TRBJ1-4; 9 positions agree with TRBD1. The CDR3 extends over 16 amino acids. The trim removed 5 bases at V and 7 bases at J, leaving 11 bases unmatched. The germline CDR1 and CDR2 sequences are PRHDT and FYEKMQ (reference sequence). As DNA, the CDR3 is TGTGCCAGCAGCACCTCCGGACAGGGGCGGGGTGAAAAACTGTTTTTT. Amino acid sequence: CASSTSGQGRGEKLFF. Full variable domain (outside the CDR3, taken from reference TRBV13 and TRBJ1-4): AAGVIQSPRHLIKEKRETATLKCYPIPRHDTVYWYQQGPGQDPQFLISFYEKMQSDKGSIPDRFSAQQFSDYHSELNMSSLELGDSALYFCASSTSGQGRGEKLFFGSGTQLSVL.

This clonotype showed up many times. This sequence joins TRBV11-2 and TRBJ1-1; D gene unclear. The CDR3 extends over 13 amino acids. V was cut by 2 bases and J by 5 bases, with 9 bases left in between. Germline-derived CDR1 and CDR2 are SGHAT and FQNNGV. This CDR3 reads CASSLQAGTEAFF. CDR3 DNA sequence: TGTGCCAGCAGCTTACAGGCGGGAACTGAAGCTTTCTTT.

This clonotype was observed at least ten times. The chain carries TRBV20-1 and TRBJ2-5, with D maybe TRBD1 (7 bases). CDR1 DFQATT and CDR2 SNEGSKA come from the germline V gene (reference sequence). The V and J ends lost 6 bases and 0 bases respectively, with 23 bases between them. CDR3 length: 17 residues. CDR3 in DNA: TGCAGTGCCCTGAACCTTGGAGGGGGCGGGTACCAAGAGACCCAGTACTTC. Its translation: CSALNLGGGGYQETQYF.

With respect to this clonotype: A read error may account for a junction end that differs from germline. The genes are TRBV20-1 and TRBJ2-1, with unresolved D. Germline CDR1 DFQATT, CDR2 SNEGSKA (reference sequence). The CDR3 is made up of 14 amino acids. CDR3 protein: CSARDQPGVNERFF. CDR3 bases: TGCAGTGCTAGAGATCAACCAGGAGTAAATGAGCGGTTCTTC.

This clonotype appeared many times. This chain uses TRBV5-1 with TRBJ2-7; 8 bases are a match to TRBD1. With V trimmed by 0 bases and J by 5 bases, 13 bases remained unmatched. The CDR3 consists of 17 residues. Per the germline V gene, CDR1 is SGHRS and CDR2 is YFSETQ. This chain's CDR3 is CASSLELTGTGGDEQYF. The CDR3 DNA reads as TGCGCCAGCAGCTTGGAGTTAACCGGGACAGGCGGTGACGAGCAGTACTTC.

This clonotype was recorded a few times. The conserved phenylalanine or tryptophan normally closing the CDR3 is absent here, so this likely arose from a read error. V and J are TRBV5-1 and TRBJ1-1; 8 positions agree with TRBD1. J was trimmed by 3 bases and V by 0 bases; bases with no gene match: 1. The length of the CDR3 is 14 residues. CDR1 SGHRS and CDR2 YFSETQ come from the germline V gene. The CDR3 protein is CASSLGQGYTEAFN. The DNA of the CDR3 is TGCGCCAGCAGCTTGGGACAGGGGTACACTGAAGCTTTCAAT.

This clonotype was observed many times. V is TRBV5-5 and J is TRBJ1-1; TRBD1 agrees at 8 bases. CDR3 length: 14 residues. CDR1 is SGHKS, CDR2 YYEKEE, per germline (reference sequence). J was trimmed by 3 bases and V by 5 bases; bases with no gene match: 6. The CDR3 DNA reads TGTGCCAGCAGTCGGACAGGGAGGGACACTGAAGCTTTCTTT. Translating it yields CASSRTGRDTEAFF.

This clonotype has ten or more counts. V gene TRBV11-1 combines with J gene TRBJ2-5; the D is unclear. V was clipped by 2 bases and J by 5 bases, with 6 bases between them. Germline assignment: CDR1 SGHAT and CDR2 FQDESV (reference sequence). CDR3 size: 12 residues. CDR3 coding DNA: TGTGCCAGCAGCTTAATCACGGAGACCCAGTACTTC. Amino acid sequence: CASSLITETQYF.

At least ten counts were recorded for this clonotype. The chain combines TRBV6-5 with TRBJ2-1; D might be TRBD2 (7 bases). This CDR3 has 14 amino acids. The V end was cut by 9 bases, the J end by 8 bases, with 20 bases between. Germline V lookup: CDR1 MNHEY, CDR2 SVGAGI. The CDR3 loop reads CASQGGGLFYEQFF. DNA of the CDR3: TGTGCCAGTCAAGGGGGGGGCCTATTTTATGAGCAGTTCTTC.